The sequence of this T cell receptor beta chain was determined in a study of regulatory T cells in long-lasting Graves disease. Time point given: persistent/refractory GD, antithyroid drugs over 5 years with positive TRAb. RNA from PBMCs was the source of the TCR library. An endocrinology department in Xi'an, China, recruited the patients. TCR beta libraries were built with iRepertoire HTBI primers and Arm-PCR of CDR3 regions. TCRdb re-derived calls from the multiplex PCR reads in MiXCR, one entry per CDR3 protein. Here the sample spans over 650,000 distinct CDR3 sequences, around 30% being singletons. This clonotype has a handful of counts. Its antigen is still unknown. General study points: Persistent disease was associated with favored TRBV28 usage and with favored use of TRBJ1-2 and TRBJ2-5. Patients with persistent Graves' had lower TCR diversity than newly diagnosed patients. Persistent patients had more shared public clonotypes (about 2,700) than new patients (roughly 970).

Trimming shortened V by 2 bases and J by 6 bases, and 12 bases separated the two germline ends. This CDR3 has 15 residues. CDR1 and CDR2 from the germline V gene are SGHKS and YYEKEE (reference sequence). V gene TRBV5-5 combines with J gene TRBJ1-6; D possibly corresponds to TRBD1 (6 bases). The TCR sequence derives from a female donor with Graves disease. This specimen consisted of peripheral blood mononuclear cells (PBMCs), obtained when the disease was refractory, from a patient treated with antithyroid drugs. The CDR3 loop reads CASSFLRGGNSPLHF. The CDR3 DNA follows: TGTGCCAGCAGCTTCCTCAGGGGTGGTAATTCACCCCTCCACTTT.